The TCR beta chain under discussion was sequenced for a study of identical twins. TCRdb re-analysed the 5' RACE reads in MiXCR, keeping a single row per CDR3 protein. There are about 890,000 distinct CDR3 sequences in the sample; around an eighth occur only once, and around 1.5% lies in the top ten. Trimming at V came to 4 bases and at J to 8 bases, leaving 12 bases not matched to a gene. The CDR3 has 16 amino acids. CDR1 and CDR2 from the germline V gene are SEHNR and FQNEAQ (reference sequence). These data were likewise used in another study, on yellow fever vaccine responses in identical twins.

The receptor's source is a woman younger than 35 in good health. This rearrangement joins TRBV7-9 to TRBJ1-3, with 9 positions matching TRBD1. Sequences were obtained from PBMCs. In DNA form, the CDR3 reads TGTGCCAGCAGCTGGGACAGGGCCCTCGTGGAAGACACCATATATTTT. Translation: CASSWDRALVEDTIYF.